Presented here are 10 T cell receptor beta chains from one specimen sequenced in a study of T-cell memory formation after mild COVID-19 (dated by TCRdb to about 2021). The library was produced with 5' RACE. Sequenced on an Illumina NovaSeq 6000. Using fastp at Q25 and MiXCR, TCRdb reprocessed the public reads and kept productive beta chains. Each entry merges the rows of one CDR3 protein and shows their most common DNA and genes. This sample holds more than 300,000 distinct CDR3 sequences; about 13% were observed only once. In total, the top ten clones hold roughly a fifth of the sample. Specimen: PBMCs or a T cell subset sorted from them (not recorded which). The receptors stem from a man aged 18 to 30 who had mild COVID-19 (a few samples of this study predate the infection). The sample titles of this study are shuffled in the database, so cell type and time point are left out; the donor was told from shared clones.

The gene calls are TRBV6-5 and TRBJ1-1; D gene unclear. The V gene's germline CDR1 is MNHEY and CDR2 SVGAGI. CDR3 length: 11 amino acids. Trimming left V 1 base short and J 11 bases short, with 8 bases between. The CDR3 DNA sequence: TGTGCCAGCAGTTACTTTAGGGAGGCTTTCTTT. Translating gives CASSYFREAFF.

V usage is TRBV20-1 and J usage is TRBJ2-1, with 11 nucleotides matching TRBD2. Germline-derived CDR1 and CDR2 are DFQATT and SNEGSKA (reference sequence). V shed 3 bases and J 4 bases; nucleotides not matched to a gene: 14. The CDR3 is 18 amino acids. CDR3 nucleotides: TGCAGTGCTAGTTGGGCGCTAGCGGGGGGCCCTTTTTACAATGAGCAGTTCTTC. Its translation: CSASWALAGGPFYNEQFF.

About this clonotype itself: Just one base apart from a much larger clone, this may be a read error. The rearrangement joins TRBV12-3 or TRBV12-4 to TRBJ2-2; tentatively, D is TRBD1 or TRBD2 (5 bases each). The CDR3 loop spans 15 amino acids. The germline V and J ends were trimmed by 6 bases and 5 bases, with 16 bases remaining between them. The CDR3 region has the DNA TGTGCCAGCAGCCCGGGGCAGGTGCTTACCGGGGAGCTGTTTTTT. Its protein product is CASSPGQVLTGELFF.

This clonotype has more than one count but fewer than ten. The V and J genes are TRBV15 and TRBJ2-1; a weak D match, TRBD2 (6 bases). V dropped 5 bases and J dropped 5 bases, with 13 bases sitting between them. The V gene's germline CDR1 is LNHNV and CDR2 YYDKDF (reference sequence). CDR3 size: 14 residues. The DNA of the CDR3 is TGTGCCACCAGCTTTGGGACTGGAGACAATGAGCAGTTCTTC. It yields the protein CATSFGTGDNEQFF.

J is TRBJ1-4 and V is TRBV14, with 8 bases fitting TRBD1. V dropped 4 bases and J dropped 0; count of bases not matched to a gene: 4. This CDR3 region has 16 residues. Germline lookup yields CDR1 SGHDN and CDR2 FVKESK. The CDR3 bases are TGTGCCAGCAGCCGTCCGACAGGGGCAACTAATGAAAAACTGTTTTTT. Translation: CASSRPTGATNEKLFF.

The CDR3 DNA reads as TGCAGCGTTGGGGGCACGGGCAATCAGCCCCAGCATTTT. Residues: CSVGGTGNQPQHF. V gene TRBV29-1 combines with J gene TRBJ1-5, with a weak D call TRBD1 (5 bases). The V gene lost 4 bases and the J gene lost 2 bases, with 9 bases spanning the gap. The CDR3 is made up of 13 amino acids. Germline V gives CDR1 SQVTM, CDR2 ANQGSEA.

This CDR3 is CASSYPQGNTGELFF. The CDR3 region has the DNA TGTGCCAGCAGTTACCCACAGGGTAACACCGGGGAGCTGTTTTTT. The gene calls are TRBV7-8 and TRBJ2-2, with D possibly being TRBD1 (6 bases). V was trimmed by 6 bases and J by 2 bases, leaving 13 bases between them. The CDR3 is 15 residues long. Germline V lookup: CDR1 SGHVS, CDR2 FQNEAQ.

V gene TRBV5-1 combines with J gene TRBJ2-1, with TRBD1 matching over 7 bases. The CDR3 has 16 amino acids. CDR1 SGHRS and CDR2 YFSETQ come from the germline V gene. V trimming: 4 bases; J trimming: 2 bases; junction bases outside the gene matches: 9. For the CDR3, the DNA is TGCGCCAGCAGCAGGACAGGACTGGAACCCTACAATGAGCAGTTCTTC. It yields the protein CASSRTGLEPYNEQFF.

The chain uses TRBV4-2 and TRBJ1-1; 7 bases are a match to TRBD1. V dropped 6 bases and J dropped 3; count of bases not matched to a gene: 10. CDR3 size: 15 residues. CDR1 and CDR2 (germline): LGHNA, YNFKEQ. CDR3 in amino acids: CASRSPEQGHTEAFF. The CDR3 DNA reads as TGTGCCAGCAGGTCCCCGGAACAGGGGCACACTGAAGCTTTCTTT.

The chain links TRBV20-1 to TRBJ2-1; D is uncertain. Germline V gene sequence: CDR1 DFQATT, CDR2 SNEGSKA (reference sequence). This CDR3 is 11 amino acids long. V was trimmed by 3 bases and J by 7 bases, leaving 7 bases between them. CDR3 coding DNA: TGCAGTGCTAGGGGCGAGAATGAGCAGTTCTTC. Amino acids: CSARGENEQFF.